Below, 21 T cell receptor beta chains from the same sample are listed, as sequenced in a study of CD8 T cells in ankylosing spondylitis. A single record per CDR3 protein comes from TCRdb applying MiXCR to the 5' RACE reads. The data show 30,000 to 45,000 distinct CDR3 sequences, about 15% seen once. Specimen: blood. The receptor set was obtained from a male donor with ankylosing spondylitis or in good health (not recorded which).

The chain combines TRBV11-2 with TRBJ2-4; TRBD2 matches at 12 bases. With V trimmed by 1 base and J by 8 bases, 6 bases remained unmatched. Germline V CDR1 and CDR2: SGHAT, FQNNGV. CDR3 length: 16 residues. CDR3 DNA: TGTGCCAGCAGCTTAGTCCCTAGCGGGAGGGTTGACATTCAGTACTTC. It codes for CASSLVPSGRVDIQYF.

The chain recombines TRBV28 with TRBJ2-2; TRBD1 matches 8 bases. The CDR3 totals 13 residues. Germline trimming cut 8 bases from V and 4 bases from J; bases unmatched to any gene: 3. The germline CDR1 and CDR2 sequences are MDHEN and SYDVKM. CDR3 DNA: TGTGCCAGCGACAGGGGAGGCACCGGGGAGCTGTTTTTT. Translating it yields CASDRGGTGELFF.

The sample holds a few counts of this clonotype. The V gene is TRBV7-2, the J gene TRBJ2-2, with 9 bases that match TRBD2. V trimming: 5 bases; J trimming: 2 bases; junction bases outside the gene matches: 6. Germline CDR1 and CDR2: SGHTA and FQGNSA. The CDR3 totals 16 residues. In nucleotides, the CDR3 is TGTGCCAGCAGCCCTAGACTAGCGGAAAACACCGGGGAGCTGTTTTTT. Its protein product is CASSPRLAENTGELFF.

Many counts were recorded for this clonotype. This rearrangement joins TRBV20-1 to TRBJ2-1; 10 bases are shared with TRBD2. CDR1 is DFQATT, CDR2 SNEGSKA, per germline (reference sequence). J gave up 4 bases and V 2 bases, and 8 bases lay outside the gene matches. The CDR3 is 16 amino acids. In DNA, the CDR3 is TGCAGTGCTAGAAGGCTAGCGGGGGCCTCTTACAATGAGCAGTTCTTC. It encodes CSARRLAGASYNEQFF.

This clonotype appeared a few times. This chain joins TRBV5-1 and TRBJ1-1; D uncertain. Germline V lookup: CDR1 SGHRS, CDR2 YFSETQ. Trimming cost V 0 bases and J 1 base, with 7 bases left between them. The CDR3 loop spans 14 amino acids. In DNA form, the CDR3 reads TGCGCCAGCAGCTTGGGATCGTCGAACACTGAAGCTTTCTTT. Translated, it gives CASSLGSSNTEAFF.

The V and J genes are TRBV20-1 and TRBJ1-4; the D is unclear. The CDR3 extends over 14 amino acids. Trimming took off 0 bases at V and 8 bases at J, with 13 bases between the two ends. The germline gives CDR1 DFQATT, CDR2 SNEGSKA (reference sequence). The CDR3 bases are TGCAGTGCTAGAGAAACATCCCCCGTGGAAAAACTGTTTTTT. Translated, it gives CSARETSPVEKLFF.

The chain is built from TRBV6-5 and TRBJ1-1; 8 bases fit TRBD1. Losses at the gene ends were 6 bases for V and 4 bases for J; bases not matched to a gene: 4. Per the germline V gene, CDR1 is MNHEY and CDR2 is SVGAGI. CDR3 length: 13 residues. The CDR3 reads CASSADRGTEAFF. In DNA form, the CDR3 reads TGTGCCAGCAGCGCAGACAGGGGCACTGAAGCTTTCTTT.

This clonotype was found a few times. The chain recombines TRBV4-1 with TRBJ1-4; 10 bases match TRBD1. Losses at the gene ends were 3 bases for V and 8 bases for J; bases not matched to a gene: 9. The CDR3 length is 16 residues. Per the germline V gene, CDR1 is MGHRA and CDR2 is YSYEKL. CDR3 DNA sequence: TGCGCCAGCAGCCAGAACCGACAGGGGGCGGGGGAAAAACTGTTTTTT. It specifies CASSQNRQGAGEKLFF.

In this sample, this clonotype turned up a few times. In DNA form, the CDR3 reads TGTGCCAGCAGTTTCCGGACAGGCGAAAAACTGTTTTTT. Protein sequence: CASSFRTGEKLFF. This chain joins TRBV6-2 or TRBV6-3 and TRBJ1-4, with 7 bases matching TRBD1. The CDR3 loop spans 13 amino acids. CDR1 and CDR2 (germline): MNHEY, SVGEGT. After removal of 4 bases from V and 8 bases from J, the junction contained 4 bases not matched to a gene.

In regard to this clonotype: At one of its ends the junction is not consistent with the germline gene, which may arise from a read error. The chain is built from TRBV7-7 and TRBJ2-2; D is perhaps TRBD1 or TRBD2 (5 bases each). Germline lookup yields CDR1 SSHAT and CDR2 FNYEAQ (reference sequence). The CDR3 totals 14 residues. DNA of the CDR3: TGTGCTAGCAGCTTAGTACCGGGGCCCGGGGAGCTGTTTTTT. This gives the protein CASSLVPGPGELFF. The full variable domain, in which reference TRBV7-7 and TRBJ2-2 provide the parts outside the CDR3, is GAGVSQSPRYKVTKRGQDVTLRCDPISSHATLYWYQQALGQGPEFLTYFNYEAQPDKSGLPSDRFSAERPEGSISTLTIQRTEQRDSAMYRCASSLVPGPGELFFGEGSRLTVL.

In this sample, this clonotype turned up a few times. The J gene is TRBJ2-2, the V gene TRBV14; possibly TRBD1 for D (6 bases). The ends were cut back, 5 bases at V and 0 bases at J, with 10 bases in the middle. CDR3 length equals 15 residues. Germline assignment: CDR1 SGHDN and CDR2 FVKESK. DNA for the CDR3: TGTGCCAGCAGCTGGGGACATCCGAACACCGGGGAGCTGTTTTTT. It specifies CASSWGHPNTGELFF.

A few counts support this clonotype. The chain uses TRBV28 and TRBJ1-5; tentatively, D is TRBD1 (6 bases). The CDR3 is 16 residues long. V shed 4 bases and J shed 11 bases, with 24 bases lying between them. Germline V gene sequence: CDR1 MDHEN, CDR2 SYDVKM. The CDR3 region is CASSSPGQGPRSAQHF. CDR3 sequence (DNA): TGTGCCAGCAGTTCCCCTGGGCAGGGGCCGAGATCAGCCCAGCATTTT.

Many counts were recorded for this clonotype. The genes are TRBV6-2 or TRBV6-3 and TRBJ1-2; D unresolved. Germline V gene data show CDR1 as MNHEY and CDR2 as SVGEGT. The CDR3 length is 13 residues. V lost 7 bases, J lost 2 bases, and 11 bases lay in between. As DNA, the CDR3 is TGTGCCAGCACCTTCAAAGAAAACTATGGCTACACCTTC. Translation gives CASTFKENYGYTF.

This clonotype was detected once. This chain uses TRBV28 with TRBJ2-2; D uncertain. CDR1 and CDR2 from the germline V gene are MDHEN and SYDVKM. The CDR3 has 13 residues. Trimming left V 10 bases short and J 3 bases short, with 12 bases between. The chain's CDR3 is CATQFGYTGELFF. The CDR3 region has the DNA TGTGCCACCCAGTTTGGGTACACCGGGGAGCTGTTTTTT.

This chain links TRBV4-3 with TRBJ2-2; 7 bases fit TRBD1. The CDR3 totals 18 residues. CDR1 is LGHNA and CDR2 is YSLEER in the germline V gene. Germline trimming cut 4 bases from V and 2 bases from J; bases unmatched to any gene: 13. For the CDR3, the DNA is TGCGCCAGCAGCCGGGGAGTGACAGGGCAACTTAACACCGGGGAGCTGTTTTTT. Translation gives CASSRGVTGQLNTGELFF.

This clonotype was counted a few times. The chain combines TRBV10-3 with TRBJ2-2, with 8 bases that match TRBD1. This CDR3 is built from 14 residues. Germline V CDR1 and CDR2: ENHRY, SYGVKD. Trimming removed 8 bases from V and 5 bases from J; junction bases left unmatched: 7. CDR3 in DNA: TGTGCCATCTTCCCTGGACAGGGAACCGGGGAGCTGTTTTTT. This translates into CAIFPGQGTGELFF.

This clonotype was observed a handful of times. The chain couples TRBV4-3 to TRBJ1-5; no clear D gene. This CDR3 is built from 16 residues. Trimming stripped 2 bases from V and 7 bases from J, with 18 bases between. CDR1 is LGHNA, CDR2 YSLEER, per germline. As DNA, the CDR3 is TGCGCCAGCAGCCAAACGATCGGGGTTGGAGGACAGCCCCAGCATTTT. Translation: CASSQTIGVGGQPQHF.

This chain joins TRBV5-1 and TRBJ1-6, with 7 nucleotides matching TRBD1. Trimming removed 3 bases from V and 8 bases from J; junction bases left unmatched: 8. The germline gives CDR1 SGHRS, CDR2 YFSETQ. The CDR3 has 15 amino acids. CDR3 DNA: TGCGCCAGCAGCTCGGCGGACAGGAGATATTCACCCCTCCACTTT. This codes for CASSSADRRYSPLHF.

The V gene is TRBV15, the J gene TRBJ2-3; a possible D gene is TRBD2 (5 bases). With 5 bases removed from V and 0 bases from J, the gap between germline ends came to 9 bases. This CDR3 region has 14 residues. Germline-derived CDR1 and CDR2 are LNHNV and YYDKDF (reference sequence). The CDR3 nucleotides are TGTGCCACCAGCGGAGGACTCAGCACAGATACGCAGTATTTT. It specifies CATSGGLSTDTQYF.

This clonotype was found a few times. The chain couples TRBV9 to TRBJ2-1, with 9 bases matching TRBD1. This CDR3 comprises 15 residues. CDR1 is SGDLS, CDR2 YYNGEE, per germline. V was pared by 3 bases and J by 5 bases, with 6 bases of the junction left unmatched. The CDR3 region has the DNA TGTGCCAGCAGCGGACGGGACAGGGCCCACAATGAGCAGTTCTTC. The encoded protein is CASSGRDRAHNEQFF.

This clonotype has a handful of counts. The V and J genes are TRBV20-1 and TRBJ2-3; TRBD2 matches 8 bases. CDR1 and CDR2 from the germline V gene are DFQATT and SNEGSKA (reference sequence). This CDR3 spans 14 amino acids. J was trimmed by 2 bases and V by 4 bases; bases with no gene match: 5. DNA for the CDR3: TGCAGTGCTACGAAAGCGGGAGACACAGATACGCAGTATTTT. Amino acids: CSATKAGDTDTQYF.